This T cell receptor (beta chain) appears in the sequencing data of a study of blood T cell repertoires in COVID-19. Study-level information: COVID-19 samples collected from the United States, Italy and Spain covered acute and convalescent phases. PBMCs, B-cell-depleted T cells, or T cells provided the cDNA or gDNA that made up the material.

CDR1 and CDR2 from the germline V gene are LNHDA and SQIVND (reference sequence). The CDR3 runs 15 residues. J gave up 4 bases and V 4 bases, and 9 bases lay outside the gene matches. In the authors' methods: The assay estimated nucleated cells by amplifying reference gene primers. TCRdb's copy holds only in-frame clones and misses some; the assay was immunoSEQ multiplex PCR. D and trimming come from the DNA, and the V and J calls and clone size come from that table. The sample has 150,000 to 200,000 clones, approximately 90% seen once. The rearrangement joins TRBV19 to TRBJ1-1; the match to TRBD1 covers 7 bases. The receptor's source is a man in his forties or fifties with active or convalescent COVID-19. The sample consisted of peripheral blood. CDR3 region: CASSTSRTGVTEAFF. The CDR3 coding sequence is TGTGCCAGTAGTACCTCTCGGACAGGCGTCACTGAAGCTTTCTTT.